This entry lists 24 T cell receptor beta chains sequenced from one sample in a study of Tregs in tolerant kidney transplant recipients. Sequencing used immunoSEQ multiplex PCR; TCRdb keeps in-frame clones, though not all of them. Here the sample spans more than 60,000 clones, roughly 91% being singletons. The source was CD4+ T cells from blood, collected before the transplant. These receptors were collected from a human donor who received a combined kidney and bone marrow transplant.

The genes are TRBV18 and TRBJ2-5, with 11 nucleotides matching TRBD2. This CDR3 region has 16 residues. With 5 bases clipped from V and 2 bases from J, the junction kept 7 bases outside the gene matches. CDR1 is KGHSH and CDR2 is LQKENI in the germline V gene. The CDR3: CASSTRRLAGQETQYF. For the CDR3, the DNA is TGTGCCAGCTCAACGAGAAGACTAGCGGGACAAGAGACCCAGTACTTC.

This sequence joins TRBV4-1 and TRBJ1-5; 10 bases are a match to TRBD1. In germline, CDR1 is MGHRA, CDR2 YSYEKL. Losses at the gene ends were 3 bases for V and 4 bases for J; bases not matched to a gene: 6. The CDR3 has 16 residues. The CDR3 spells CASSQGWTGGNQPQHF. The CDR3 region has the DNA TGCGCCAGCAGCCAGGGATGGACAGGGGGGAATCAGCCCCAGCATTTT.

The sample holds a few counts of this clone. The chain carries TRBV30 and TRBJ2-2, with D perhaps TRBD1 (6 bases). The germline V gene encodes CDR1 GTSNPN and CDR2 SVGIG (reference sequence). This CDR3 has 14 amino acids. The ends were cut back, 1 base at V and 9 bases at J, with 15 bases in the middle. The CDR3 loop reads CAWSDFNQGWELFF. The CDR3 region has the DNA TGTGCCTGGAGTGACTTTAATCAGGGGTGGGAGCTGTTTTTT.

The chain carries TRBV2 and TRBJ1-5; a possible D gene is TRBD1 (5 bases). V was shortened by 3 bases and J by 0 bases, with 9 bases between the two germline ends. CDR1 and CDR2 (germline): SNHLY, FYNNEI. The CDR3 is made up of 15 amino acids. CDR3 bases: TGTGCCAGCAGTGAGGGGCAGGTTAGCAATCAGCCCCAGCATTTT. It specifies CASSEGQVSNQPQHF.

The chain joins TRBV27 to TRBJ1-1; a weak D match, TRBD1 (6 bases). The CDR3 is 14 residues long. Germline V gives CDR1 MNHEY, CDR2 SMNVEV (reference sequence). V lost 5 bases, J lost 3 bases, and 13 bases lay in between. The CDR3 loop is CASSMDSFDTEAFF. The DNA for the CDR3 is TGTGCCAGCAGTATGGACAGCTTTGACACTGAAGCTTTCTTT.

This clone has a handful of counts. Additional DNA sequences in this sample encode the identical CDR3. The rearrangement uses TRBV30 and TRBJ1-3; D unclear. This CDR3 has 15 amino acids. Per germline, CDR1 GTSNPN and CDR2 SVGIG (reference sequence). V was clipped by 0 bases and J by 0 bases, with 9 bases between them. The CDR3 spells CAWSVRAGSGNTIYF. The CDR3 region has the DNA TGTGCCTGGAGTGTACGCGCTGGCTCTGGAAACACCATATATTTT.

The chain recombines TRBV27 with TRBJ2-2; D is ambiguous. Germline CDR1 reads MNHEY; CDR2 reads SMNVEV (reference sequence). The CDR3 has 13 amino acids. Trimming took 3 bases from V and 5 from J, leaving 7 bases between them. The CDR3 sequence is CASSFSVTGELFF. Written as DNA, the CDR3 is TGTGCCAGCAGTTTCTCTGTGACCGGGGAGCTGTTTTTT.

The CDR3 reads CASSYAPQATYEQYF. Written as DNA, the CDR3 is TGTGCCAGCAGTTACGCCCCCCAGGCGACCTACGAGCAGTACTTC. The J gene is TRBJ2-7, the V gene TRBV6-5; D not certain. V lost 2 bases and J lost 2, with 13 bases in between. CDR1 and CDR2 from the germline V gene are MNHEY and SVGAGI. This CDR3 region has 15 residues.

A remark on this clone: Other nucleotide sequences from this sample produce the same CDR3. The chain couples TRBV18 to TRBJ1-1; 8 bases fit TRBD1. J was trimmed by 3 bases and V by 6 bases; bases with no gene match: 3. Germline V CDR1 and CDR2: KGHSH, LQKENI. This CDR3 has 13 residues. The CDR3 spells CASSPTGDTEAFF. The DNA for the CDR3 is TGTGCCAGCTCCCCGACAGGGGACACTGAAGCTTTCTTT. The full variable domain, rest sourced from reference TRBV18 and TRBJ1-1, is NAGVMQNPRHLVRRRGQEARLRCSPMKGHSHVYWYRQLPEEGLKFMVYLQKENIIDESGMPKERFSAEFPKEGPSILRIQQVVRGDSAAYFCASSPTGDTEAFFGQGTRLTVV.

J is TRBJ2-1 and V is TRBV5-1, with 11 bases aligning to TRBD2. V was pared by 2 bases and J by 3 bases, with 1 base of the junction left unmatched. This CDR3 is built from 15 residues. Germline V gives CDR1 SGHRS, CDR2 YFSETQ. The CDR3 DNA reads TGCGCCAGCAGCTTTGGGACTAGCGGCTACAATGAGCAGTTCTTC. Amino acids: CASSFGTSGYNEQFF.

The chain is built from TRBV18 and TRBJ1-2, with D hard to call. V was shortened by 0 bases and J by 3 bases, with 8 bases between the two germline ends. This CDR3 spans 14 amino acids. From germline, CDR1 is KGHSH and CDR2 LQKENI. Here the CDR3 reads CASSPPGRDYGYTF. The CDR3 bases are TGTGCCAGCTCACCACCGGGCAGAGACTATGGCTACACCTTC.

This chain uses TRBV29-1 with TRBJ1-1; no clear D. The CDR3 covers 11 residues. Trimming left V 6 bases short and J 3 bases short, with 8 bases between. Germline V lookup: CDR1 SQVTM, CDR2 ANQGSEA. Written as DNA, the CDR3 is TGCAGCGTGAGGTTGTACACTGAAGCTTTCTTT. The encoded protein is CSVRLYTEAFF.

Written as DNA, the CDR3 is TGTGCCAGCAGCTTTTTAGCGGGAGGCGAGCAGTACTTC. Its translation is CASSFLAGGEQYF. The chain combines TRBV7-2 with TRBJ2-7, with TRBD2 matching 10 bases. This CDR3 has 13 amino acids. Trimming cost V 3 bases and J 6 bases; bases outside gene matches: 2. In germline, CDR1 is SGHTA, CDR2 FQGNSA.

This rearrangement joins TRBV28 to TRBJ1-4, with D tentatively TRBD1 (6 bases). Germline CDR1 is MDHEN and CDR2 is SYDVKM. CDR3 length: 15 amino acids. V was trimmed by 5 bases and J by 6 bases, leaving 16 bases between them. The CDR3: CASSRDGGSDEKLFF. As DNA, the CDR3 is TGTGCCAGCAGTCGTGATGGGGGCTCGGATGAAAAACTGTTTTTT.

This clone was recorded a few times. The rearrangement links TRBV18 to TRBJ2-1, with 8 bases lining up with TRBD1. The CDR3 runs to 15 residues. Trimming at V came to 3 bases and at J to 5 bases, leaving 6 bases not matched to a gene. The germline V gene has CDR1 KGHSH and CDR2 LQKENI. DNA for the CDR3: TGTGCCAGCTCACCGACAGGGGTAGGTGACAATGAGCAGTTCTTC. Its protein product is CASSPTGVGDNEQFF.

The chain has TRBV2 and TRBJ1-1; D is uncertain. Trimming took off 8 bases at V and 1 base at J, with 11 bases between the two ends. The CDR3 is made up of 13 amino acids. The V gene's germline CDR1 is SNHLY and CDR2 FYNNEI. This CDR3 is CASLRDTNTEAFF. As DNA, the CDR3 is TGTGCCAGCCTCCGAGATACGAACACTGAAGCTTTCTTT.

This chain uses TRBV5-4 with TRBJ2-1, with 16 bases fitting TRBD2. Per germline, CDR1 SGHNT and CDR2 YYREEE (reference sequence). Unmatched junction bases numbered 8, after V lost 4 bases and J lost 7 bases. CDR3 length: 17 amino acids. CDR3 loop: CASSPGTSGRARNEQFF. DNA for the CDR3: TGTGCCAGCAGCCCAGGGACTAGCGGGAGGGCGAGGAATGAGCAGTTCTTC.

The gene calls are TRBV28 and TRBJ1-5; D gene ambiguous. Germline V CDR1 and CDR2: MDHEN, SYDVKM. Trimming shortened V by 5 bases and J by 3 bases, and 2 bases separated the two germline ends. The CDR3 runs to 11 residues. The CDR3 reads CASSLNQPQHF. CDR3 nucleotides: TGTGCCAGCAGTCTCAATCAGCCCCAGCATTTT. Drawing the rest from reference TRBV28 and TRBJ1-5, the complete variable domain is DVKVTQSSRYLVKRTGEKVFLECVQDMDHENMFWYRQDPGLGLRLIYFSYDVKMKEKGDIPEGYSVSREKKERFSLILESASTNQTSMYLCASSLNQPQHFGDGTRLSIL.

The gene calls are TRBV5-1 and TRBJ2-7; TRBD2 matches 11 bases. In germline, CDR1 is SGHRS, CDR2 YFSETQ. This CDR3 has 17 residues. V was pared by 0 bases and J by 0 bases, with 5 bases of the junction left unmatched. DNA for the CDR3: TGCGCCAGCAGCTTGGGGGCGCTAGCGGGAGGCTCCTACGAGCAGTACTTC. This translates into CASSLGALAGGSYEQYF.

In DNA, the CDR3 is TGTGCCAGCTCTCTCACCGACGGTCGGGAGCAGCCCCAGCATTTT. It encodes CASSLTDGREQPQHF. This chain links TRBV18 with TRBJ1-5; no reliable D call. CDR3 length: 15 residues. Per germline, CDR1 KGHSH and CDR2 LQKENI. Trimming removed 6 bases from V and 7 bases from J, with 19 bases in between.

This chain links TRBV10-3 with TRBJ1-3; TRBD1 matches 7 bases. Germline values: CDR1 ENHRY, CDR2 SYGVKD. The CDR3 contains 15 residues. V shed 6 bases and J 3 bases; nucleotides not matched to a gene: 8. Here the CDR3 reads CAIRISQGFGNTIYF. Here the CDR3 DNA reads TGTGCCATCAGGATTTCACAGGGGTTTGGAAACACCATATATTTT.

This chain joins TRBV9 and TRBJ2-5; 7 bases fit TRBD1. This CDR3 is built from 17 residues. The ends lost 0 bases at V and 4 bases at J; junction bases unmatched: 12. The germline gives CDR1 SGDLS, CDR2 YYNGEE. The CDR3 nucleotides read TGTGCCAGCAGCGTAGGGCAGACAGGGCTAACCCCAGAGACCCAGTACTTC. Amino acids: CASSVGQTGLTPETQYF. Full variable domain (outside the CDR3, taken from reference TRBV9 and TRBJ2-5): DSGVTQTPKHLITATGQRVTLRCSPRSGDLSVYWYQQSLDQGLQFLIQYYNGEERAKGNILERFSAQQFPDLHSELNLSSLELGDSALYFCASSVGQTGLTPETQYFGPGTRLLVL.

This chain links TRBV5-6 with TRBJ2-5; D ambiguous. V lost 0 bases to trimming and J lost 3 bases, with 12 bases between them. This CDR3 is 15 amino acids long. Germline V lookup: CDR1 SGHDT, CDR2 YYEEEE. CDR3 sequence: CASSLALGAKETQYF. CDR3 in DNA: TGTGCCAGCAGCTTGGCCCTAGGAGCTAAAGAGACCCAGTACTTC.

This sequence joins TRBV5-1 and TRBJ2-5, with D possibly being TRBD2 (6 bases). V was cut by 1 base and J by 4 bases, with 8 bases left in between. The CDR3 spans 13 residues. Germline loops: CDR1 SGHRS, CDR2 YFSETQ. The CDR3 protein is CASSLFGGETQYF. CDR3 sequence (DNA): TGCGCCAGCAGCTTGTTCGGGGGAGAGACCCAGTACTTC.